This is a list of T cell receptor beta chains from one sample in a study of cytomegalovirus exposure and HLA in healthy donors. TCRdb's table, derived via immunoSEQ multiplex PCR, lists solely in-frame clones and lacks some. The sample lists more than 150,000 clones, around 80% occurring once. Sequenced material: PBMCs. The receptors originated from a man aged 18 to 30 in good health and CMV-seronegative. Each CDR3 is given without its conserved first and last residue. The D gene is left open where the match is weak.

J gene,D gene,V gene,CDR3 protein
TRBJ1-1,.,TRBV4-3,ASSQDRLETPPPNTEAF
TRBJ2-3,TRBD2,TRBV28,ASSTHRTSGGGSTDTQY
TRBJ1-2,.,TRBV7-9,ASSLPGNYGYT
TRBJ2-2,TRBD2,TRBV7-2,ASSLGLAGGYTGELF
TRBJ2-3,.,TRBV7-2,ASSLDRASTDTQY
TRBJ2-1,TRBD2,TRBV5-4,ASSPTSGANNEQF
TRBJ2-5,TRBD2,TRBV5-1,ASSLGTSPETQY
TRBJ2-7,.,TRBV7-2,ASSPSSAHSYEQY
TRBJ2-7,TRBD1,TRBV4-1,ASSQDPQGAGYEQY
TRBJ2-3,.,TRBV28,ASSFGQGNTDTQY
TRBJ1-5,.,TRBV2,ASSEQGVNQPQH
TRBJ1-6,TRBD1,TRBV27,ASSELWDRDSPLH
TRBJ1-1,.,TRBV25-1,ASSASWRAF
TRBJ1-2,.,TRBV30,AWSVTGIRYGYT
TRBJ2-2,TRBD1,TRBV4-3,ASSQARQGTNTGELF
TRBJ2-1,TRBD2,TRBV6-1,ASQTSGRGGEQF
TRBJ1-1,.,TRBV4-2,ASSPTFSRTGDTEAF
TRBJ2-7,.,TRBV6-5,ASSSSYGSYEQY
TRBJ2-2,.,TRBV7-3,ASSHDRSPTGELF
TRBJ1-5,TRBD1,TRBV4-2,ASSPLTGGRDQPQH
TRBJ2-5,.,TRBV25-1,ASNRLGAAQETQY
.,.,TRBV4-3,ASSQQGHSYEQY
TRBJ2-7,.,TRBV4-3,ASSPGLGASYEQY
TRBJ1-5,.,TRBV2,ASSAGEGEYQPQH
TRBJ1-2,TRBD1,TRBV6-6,ASSYSGQGWGNGYT
TRBJ2-7,.,TRBV5-1,ASSLSAGATYEQY
TRBJ2-3,.,TRBV13,ASSPAGGADTQY
TRBJ1-2,.,TRBV7-2,ASSLVKGGGYT
TRBJ2-1,TRBD2,TRBV4-2,ASSQAVTSGRANEQF
TRBJ1-1,TRBD1,TRBV9,ASSVEDRVYTEAF
TRBJ1-2,.,TRBV7-2,ASRTGSGGYT
TRBJ2-7,.,TRBV30,AWTKGAYEQY
TRBJ1-6,TRBD1,TRBV2,ASRPLGTGPSPLH
TRBJ2-5,TRBD2,TRBV5-6,ASSLAVSGGWETQY
TRBJ2-7,.,TRBV5-4,ASSADGGSYEQY
TRBJ1-1,.,TRBV7-9,ASSLAEGNTEAF
TRBJ1-4,.,TRBV5-4,ASSRGQGNEKLF
TRBJ1-5,.,TRBV7-2,ASSLRGEGNQPQH
TRBJ1-4,TRBD1,TRBV5-1,ASSLYYGGQRDEKLF
TRBJ2-5,.,TRBV28,ASSFRETQY
TRBJ2-7,TRBD1,TRBV5-6,ASSAPGTGRYEQY
TRBJ1-6,TRBD1,TRBV11-2,ASRKTGALNSPLH
TRBJ2-7,.,TRBV29-1,SVEGQNYEQY
TRBJ2-7,.,TRBV27,ASSLSGQGASYEQY
TRBJ1-5,TRBD1,TRBV6-6,ASKEQGAGNQPQH
TRBJ1-1,TRBD1,TRBV6-4,ASSDSPDRGAEAF
TRBJ2-3,TRBD2,TRBV29-1,SVEVAGGADTQY
TRBJ2-7,.,TRBV6-6,ASSYEGSTYEQY
TRBJ1-1,TRBD1,TRBV5-1,ASTRDSNTEAF